The sequence of this T cell receptor beta chain was determined in a study of Ad26.COV2.S vaccination and SARS-CoV-2 variants. Study-level background: Donor had been placed in the Ad26.COV2.S arm of the COV1001 trial.

This CDR3 region has 15 residues. Germline values: CDR1 SGDLS, CDR2 YYNGEE. V lost 3 bases, J lost 4 bases, and 16 bases lay in between. This clone was recorded only once. Only in-frame clones appear in the TCRdb table, and some are missing; sequencing was by immunoSEQ multiplex PCR. The table shows roughly 510,000 clones, with around 90% occurring only once. Treatment in this sample: around 19 received Ad26.COV2.S at low or high dose, single or two shots; about 5 received placebo; per-sample allocation not given. Material that was analyzed had been drawn on day 63 after the first vaccine or placebo injection.

The gene calls are TRBV9 and TRBJ1-2; TRBD1 might be the D (5 bases). The clonotype comes from a person aged 18 to 65 who received the Ad26.COV2.S COVID-19 vaccine or a placebo. Specimen: peripheral blood, collected in a trial of Ad26.COV2.S vaccine versus placebo. CDR3 in amino acids: CASSEGTGGFYGYTF. CDR3 nucleotide sequence: TGTGCCAGCAGCGAAGGGACGGGCGGATTCTATGGCTACACCTTC.